Below, 10 T cell receptor beta chains from the same sample are listed, as sequenced in a study of T cells in Graves' hyperthyroidism and ophthalmopathy (dated by TCRdb to 2018 to 2020). Library construction relied on multiplex PCR. Data came from an Illumina HiSeq 2000. TCR beta CDR3 regions were amplified from RNA transcripts. The TCR CDR3 was subjected to a first round of RT-PCR using the HTBI primer set and the Qiagen OneStep RT-PCR kit. Clones were called with MiXCR by TCRdb after fastp trimmed the public reads at Q25, and only in-frame beta chains were retained. Every CDR3 protein is listed once, alongside the most common genes and DNA of its rows. The sample has some 360,000 distinct CDR3 sequences on record, more than 11% of them singletons. The ten most abundant clones make up roughly 11% of the sample. The sample taken for sequencing was blood. These receptors originate from a woman aged 60-75 years with Graves' hyperthyroidism.

This chain uses TRBV7-9 with TRBJ1-4; 10 bases line up with TRBD1. V gave up 5 bases and J gave up 8 bases; unmatched junction bases: 5. Germline V gives CDR1 SEHNR, CDR2 FQNEAQ (reference sequence). CDR3 size: 14 residues. The CDR3 sequence: CASSQGQGREKLFF. The CDR3 DNA is TGTGCCAGCAGCCAGGGACAGGGGCGCGAAAAACTGTTTTTT.

In its sample, this clonotype was seen a few times. The genes are TRBV19 and TRBJ1-5; 7 bases map to TRBD1. Trimming removed 7 bases from V and 3 bases from J; junction bases left unmatched: 9. Per the germline V gene, CDR1 is LNHDA and CDR2 is SQIVND (reference sequence). The CDR3 totals 15 residues. DNA of the CDR3: TGTGCCAGTAAGCCGGACAGGCGCCTCAATCAGCCCCAGCATTTT. This translates into CASKPDRRLNQPQHF.

This clonotype was found many times. This chain joins TRBV7-9 and TRBJ1-4; D not resolved. V gave up 6 bases and J gave up 0 bases, with 5 bases separating them. This CDR3 comprises 13 residues. Looked up from germline, CDR1 is SEHNR and CDR2 is FQNEAQ (reference sequence). The DNA for the CDR3 is TGTGCCAGCAGTCAGTCAACTAATGAAAAACTGTTTTTT. It yields the protein CASSQSTNEKLFF.

This clonotype was seen many times. The chain is built from TRBV7-9 and TRBJ1-1; no clear D. The CDR3 has 14 residues. V shed 3 bases and J shed 1 base, with 9 bases lying between them. Germline values: CDR1 SEHNR, CDR2 FQNEAQ (reference sequence). CDR3 sequence: CASSFTAANTEAFF. In DNA, the CDR3 is TGTGCCAGCAGCTTTACGGCGGCGAACACTGAAGCTTTCTTT. Supplemented by reference TRBV7-9 and TRBJ1-1, the full variable domain reads DTGVSQNPRHKITKRGQNVTFRCDPISEHNRLYWYRQTLGQGPEFLTYFQNEAQLEKSRLLSDRFSAERPKGSFSTLEIQRTEQGDSAMYLCASSFTAANTEAFFGQGTRLTVV.

This clonotype has at least ten counts. J is TRBJ2-7 and V is TRBV7-9; no firm D call. From germline, CDR1 is SEHNR and CDR2 FQNEAQ (reference sequence). The CDR3 totals 15 residues. Between the trimmed V and J ends, which lost 1 base and 5 bases, there was a span of 15 bases. The DNA of the CDR3 is TGTGCCAGCAGCTTAGGGCATGGCCCACCAAACGAGCAGTACTTC. Protein product: CASSLGHGPPNEQYF.

This chain connects TRBV4-1 to TRBJ2-3, with 12 bases that match TRBD2. CDR3 length: 16 residues. Germline CDR1 is MGHRA and CDR2 is YSYEKL. Unmatched junction bases numbered 7, after V lost 3 bases and J lost 6 bases. DNA for the CDR3: TGCGCCAGCAGCCAGCAACGACTAGCGGGAGTTGATACGCAGTATTTT. It codes for CASSQQRLAGVDTQYF.

Many counts were recorded for this clonotype. The genes are TRBV7-9 and TRBJ2-1; perhaps TRBD2 as D (6 bases). CDR1 SEHNR and CDR2 FQNEAQ come from the germline V gene (reference sequence). Trimming took 5 bases from V and 5 from J, leaving 16 bases between them. The CDR3 length is 15 residues. The CDR3 DNA reads as TGTGCCAGCAGCCCGACGTGGGGACTCAACAATGAGCAGTTCTTC. Translating gives CASSPTWGLNNEQFF.

In this sample, this clonotype turned up many times. V is TRBV6-6 and J is TRBJ2-1; possible D gene TRBD1, 5 bases. The V end was cut by 2 bases, the J end by 5 bases, with 10 bases between. Germline CDR1 is MNHNY and CDR2 is SVGAGI (reference sequence). The CDR3 spans 14 residues. CDR3 residues: CASSYIKGDNEQFF. The CDR3 nucleotides read TGTGCCAGCAGTTACATCAAAGGGGACAATGAGCAGTTCTTC.

This clonotype was counted a few times. The chain is built from TRBV5-1 and TRBJ2-4; a possible D gene is TRBD1 (6 bases). CDR1 is SGHRS, CDR2 YFSETQ, per germline. Trimming left V 3 bases short and J 1 base short, with 11 bases between. There are 15 residues in the CDR3. The CDR3 DNA sequence: TGCGCCAGCAGCTATACAGGGTTCGCCAAAAACATTCAGTACTTC. Translated, it gives CASSYTGFAKNIQYF.

This clonotype was recorded at least ten times. The chain combines TRBV30 with TRBJ1-5, with D tentatively TRBD1 (5 bases). This CDR3 contains 13 residues. Germline V gene lookup returns CDR1 GTSNPN and CDR2 SVGIG (reference sequence). The V end was cut by 3 bases, the J end by 9 bases, with 15 bases between. The CDR3 nucleotides are TGTGCCTGGAGAGGGACCTTAGCAGGGCCCCAGCATTTT. Translation gives CAWRGTLAGPQHF.